These 30 T cell receptor beta chains originate from one sample sequenced in a study of T cell repertoires in cytomegalovirus infection (dated by TCRdb to about 2019). The antigens of these receptors remain unknown. Read against the paper, the sample's treatment or condition label means: in vitro stimulation with specific CMV peptide epitopes to enrich CMV-specific T cells. Sequencing took place on an Illumina HiSeq 1500. TCRdb cleaned the public reads at Q25 with fastp, built clones with MiXCR and kept in-frame beta chains. Merged by CDR3 protein, the rows form single entries marked with the most common genes and DNA. A total of about 830,000 distinct CDR3 sequences appear in this sample, approximately 29% of them only once. The top ten clonotypes cover 9.5% to 15% of the sample. The sample was cultured CD8+ T cells from PBMCs, taken from culture after CMV antigen stimulation. Every receptor here comes from a human donor in good health (CMV status not recorded). Some clones in this sample may be carry-over from other donors' samples.

This clonotype was seen only a few times. This sequence joins TRBV10-3 and TRBJ1-1, with D possibly being TRBD1 (5 bases). Germline V CDR1 and CDR2: ENHRY, SYGVKD. CDR3 size: 15 residues. Deletions cut 6 bases from V and 0 bases from J, with 14 bases between. The CDR3: CAIRGVGPMNTEAFF. CDR3 DNA: TGTGCCATCAGGGGAGTGGGACCTATGAACACTGAAGCTTTCTTT.

This clonotype was picked up many times. The chain joins TRBV7-8 to TRBJ2-7; TRBD1 aligns across 11 bases. CDR3 length: 15 amino acids. Germline CDR1 is SGHVS and CDR2 is FQNEAQ. Germline trimming cut 3 bases from V and 4 bases from J; bases unmatched to any gene: 5. CDR3 sequence reads: CASSLGTGGRYEQYV. CDR3 DNA sequence: TGTGCCAGCAGCTTGGGGACAGGGGGTCGGTACGAGCAGTACGTC.

V gene TRBV6-2 or TRBV6-3 combines with J gene TRBJ2-1; 11 bases are shared with TRBD2. V dropped 3 bases and J dropped 3; count of bases not matched to a gene: 10. Germline CDR1 reads MNHEY; CDR2 reads SVGEGT. The CDR3 is made up of 18 amino acids. The CDR3 DNA is TGTGCCAGCAGTTATTTGCCTAGCGGGGGGTCAAACTACAATGAGCAGTTCTTC. This codes for CASSYLPSGGSNYNEQFF.

This clonotype was counted a single time. One junction end does not reproduce the germline sequence, and a read error may be involved. The V gene is TRBV12-3 or TRBV12-4, the J gene TRBJ2-2; 8 positions match TRBD2. The CDR3 sequence is 16 residues long. The CDR3 nucleotides read TGTGTCAGCAGTCCCGGGGAGCGGGGGTTCACCGGGGAGCTGTTTTTT. Its protein is CVSSPGERGFTGELFF.

This clonotype was seen more than once but under ten times. The chain links TRBV27 to TRBJ1-4; the match to TRBD1 covers 9 bases. CDR1 is MNHEY and CDR2 is SMNVEV in the germline V gene (reference sequence). The J segment lost 3 bases and the V segment lost 8 bases, leaving 4 bases of the junction unmatched. This CDR3 contains 14 residues. The DNA for the CDR3 is TGTGCCAGCGGTCGACAGGGGGCTAATGAAAAACTGTTTTTT. This gives the protein CASGRQGANEKLFF.

This clonotype came up many times. This chain joins TRBV7-8 and TRBJ1-2; D might be TRBD1 (5 bases). The CDR3 has 15 amino acids. The germline V gene has CDR1 SGHVS and CDR2 FQNEAQ. V was cut by 0 bases and J by 1 base, with 9 bases left in between. CDR3: CASSLAGPVNYGYTF. The CDR3 DNA follows: TGTGCCAGCAGCTTAGCGGGGCCCGTTAACTATGGCTACACCTTC.

The genes are TRBV6-2 or TRBV6-3 and TRBJ2-5; TRBD2 agrees at 8 bases. There are 21 residues in the CDR3. V was pared by 1 base and J by 2 bases, with 21 bases of the junction left unmatched. The V gene's germline CDR1 is MNHEY and CDR2 SVGEGT. CDR3 coding DNA: TGTGCCAGCAGTTACTACCGGCGCCGAGCGGGGGCCTCACTTCTGCAAGAGACCCAGTACTTC. Encoded protein: CASSYYRRRAGASLLQETQYF.

Regarding this clonotype: Just one base apart from a much larger clone, this may be a read error. This rearrangement joins TRBV7-4 to TRBJ1-4, with 11 bases lining up with TRBD1. Looked up from germline, CDR1 is SGHVT and CDR2 is SQSDAQ. The CDR3 extends over 15 amino acids. The ends lost 10 bases at V and 8 bases at J; junction bases unmatched: 12. The CDR3 nucleotides are TGTGCCAACAGTCCCGGACAGGGGGCAGGCGAAAAACTGTTTTTT. Translating gives CANSPGQGAGEKLFF.

This clonotype was seen only a few times. This rearrangement joins TRBV12-3 or TRBV12-4 to TRBJ2-3, with D possibly TRBD2 on 5 matching bases. This CDR3 region has 16 residues. Deletions cut 3 bases from V and 5 bases from J, with 18 bases between. In nucleotides, the CDR3 is TGTGCCAGCAGTTTCCGGGCCAGAATCAGCGGAGATACGCAGTATTTT. It specifies CASSFRARISGDTQYF.

J is TRBJ2-7 and V is TRBV6-1; D is perhaps TRBD2 (6 bases). The length of the CDR3 is 15 residues. The germline CDR1 and CDR2 sequences are MNHNS and SASEGT. Trimming removed 5 bases at V and 2 bases at J, with 16 bases between. CDR3 sequence: CASSFFGGATYEQYF. The CDR3 DNA reads as TGTGCCAGCAGTTTCTTCGGGGGTGCTACCTACGAGCAGTACTTC.

This clonotype occurred many times. This chain joins TRBV7-9 and TRBJ2-5; D is undetermined. Trimming took 5 bases from V and 5 from J, leaving 15 bases between them. The CDR3 has 14 amino acids. From germline, CDR1 is SEHNR and CDR2 FQNEAQ (reference sequence). This CDR3 reads CASSPPDQRETQYF. CDR3 bases: TGTGCCAGCAGCCCCCCGGACCAAAGGGAGACCCAGTACTTC.

Regarding this clonotype: A much bigger clone sits one base away, suggesting this may be a read error. The CDR3 loop reads CANSPWTGVSNYGYTF. As DNA, the CDR3 is TGTGCCAACAGCCCCTGGACAGGTGTCTCTAACTATGGCTACACCTTC. The chain carries TRBV7-8 and TRBJ1-2, with TRBD1 matching 7 bases. CDR3 length equals 16 residues. Germline-derived CDR1 and CDR2 are SGHVS and FQNEAQ. Supplemented by reference TRBV7-8 and TRBJ1-2, the full variable domain reads GAGVSQSPRYKVAKRGQDVALRCDPISGHVSLFWYQQALGQGPEFLTYFQNEAQLDKSGLPSDRFFAERPEGSVSTLKIQRTQQEDSAVYLCANSPWTGVSNYGYTFGSGTRLTVV.

The chain employs TRBV7-9 and TRBJ1-2, with a possible D match to TRBD1 (5 bases). Germline CDR1 SEHNR, CDR2 FQNEAQ (reference sequence). V was shortened by 4 bases and J by 10 bases, with 25 bases between the two germline ends. The CDR3 totals 16 residues. For the CDR3, the DNA is TGTGCCAGCAGCTGGCTAGAGGGCAGAGCCTATGGGGCCTACACCTTC. Residues: CASSWLEGRAYGAYTF. The whole variable domain, filled in from reference TRBV7-9 and TRBJ1-2, reads DTGVSQNPRHKITKRGQNVTFRCDPISEHNRLYWYRQTLGQGPEFLTYFQNEAQLEKSRLLSDRFSAERPKGSFSTLEIQRTEQGDSAMYLCASSWLEGRAYGAYTFGSGTRLTVV.

This clonotype has ten or more counts. The rearrangement joins TRBV12-3 or TRBV12-4 to TRBJ2-7; no definite D call. Trimming took off 6 bases at V and 4 bases at J, with 10 bases between the two ends. CDR3 length: 12 amino acids. For the CDR3, the DNA is TGTGCCAGCAGCTTGGGCAGTTACGAGCAGTACGTC. Amino acid sequence: CASSLGSYEQYV.

This clonotype was seen only a few times. The gene calls are TRBV7-6 and TRBJ1-1; no clear D. Germline loops: CDR1 SGHVS, CDR2 FNYEAQ. The CDR3 length is 16 residues. V lost 0 bases, J lost 4 bases, and 15 bases lay in between. The CDR3 nucleotides are TGTGCCAGCAGCTTAGCGATATACAGTAAAGGCACTGAAGCTTTCTTT. The encoded protein is CASSLAIYSKGTEAFF.

The rearrangement links TRBV5-4 to TRBJ2-5; TRBD2 matches at 8 bases. Trimming at V came to 4 bases and at J to 1 base, leaving 6 bases not matched to a gene. The CDR3 loop spans 15 amino acids. Per germline, CDR1 SGHNT and CDR2 YYREEE (reference sequence). CDR3 sequence reads: CASSRITSGQETQYF. The DNA for the CDR3 is TGTGCCAGCAGCCGTATCACTAGCGGCCAAGAGACCCAGTACTTC.

In its sample, this clonotype was seen many times. The genes are TRBV7-2 and TRBJ1-2, with D perhaps matching TRBD1 (6 bases). Trimming pared 1 base from V and 6 bases from J, leaving 18 bases between. Germline CDR1 SGHTA, CDR2 FQGNSA. The CDR3 is 16 amino acids. The CDR3 loop reads CASSLGVGGRPDGYTF. The DNA of the CDR3 is TGTGCCAGCAGCTTAGGGGTAGGGGGGCGCCCGGATGGCTACACCTTC.

The V and J genes are TRBV5-1 and TRBJ2-1; tentatively, D is TRBD2 (6 bases). This CDR3 has 15 amino acids. V was cut by 4 bases and J by 3 bases, with 14 bases left in between. Germline values: CDR1 SGHRS, CDR2 YFSETQ. The CDR3: CASSPMSGVYNEQFF. The CDR3 DNA follows: TGCGCCAGCAGCCCTATGTCGGGGGTCTACAATGAGCAGTTCTTC.

This clonotype occurred many times. V usage is TRBV5-1 and J usage is TRBJ1-2; D is ambiguous. CDR1 SGHRS and CDR2 YFSETQ come from the germline V gene. The V end lost 4 bases, the J end lost 5 bases, and 18 bases lay between the germline ends. The CDR3 is 15 residues long. The CDR3 sequence: CASSLAPKSEYGYTF. DNA for the CDR3: TGCGCCAGCAGCCTGGCCCCAAAGTCGGAATATGGCTACACCTTC.

The rearrangement uses TRBV5-5 and TRBJ2-7, with 9 bases that match TRBD1. Germline CDR1 is SGHKS and CDR2 is YYEKEE (reference sequence). The V and J ends lost 5 bases and 3 bases, in that order; junction bases with no gene match: 12. The CDR3 spans 16 residues. This CDR3 reads CASSSKTGGLFYEQYF. CDR3 sequence (DNA): TGTGCCAGCAGTTCAAAGACAGGGGGGCTTTTCTACGAGCAGTACTTC.

This clonotype was counted only a few times. This chain joins TRBV27 and TRBJ1-2; no definite D call. V was trimmed by 8 bases and J by 6 bases, leaving 10 bases between them. The CDR3 is made up of 11 amino acids. Germline V gene data show CDR1 as MNHEY and CDR2 as SMNVEV (reference sequence). CDR3 in amino acids: CASLGVDGYTF. The CDR3 DNA reads as TGTGCCAGCCTCGGGGTTGATGGCTACACCTTC.

The chain employs TRBV27 and TRBJ1-6; D gene ambiguous. CDR3 length: 13 residues. Per the germline V gene, CDR1 is MNHEY and CDR2 is SMNVEV (reference sequence). The V end lost 4 bases, the J end lost 8 bases, and 9 bases lay between the germline ends. The CDR3 DNA sequence: TGTGCCAGCAGTTGGGGTCTGTATTCACCCCTCCACTTT. Its translation: CASSWGLYSPLHF.

This clonotype showed up many times. V is TRBV7-2 and J is TRBJ2-7, with TRBD2 as a possible D gene (7 bases). From germline, CDR1 is SGHTA and CDR2 FQGNSA. The V end was cut by 5 bases, the J end by 1 base, with 15 bases between. The CDR3 consists of 15 residues. The DNA for the CDR3 is TGTGCCAGCAGCGAAGGGGGGGGTCCTTCCTACGAGCAGTACTTC. Protein: CASSEGGGPSYEQYF.

The chain uses TRBV6-6 and TRBJ1-5; the D gene is possibly TRBD1 (5 bases). V lost 6 bases, J lost 2 bases, and 14 bases lay in between. The CDR3 extends over 15 amino acids. Per germline, CDR1 MNHNY and CDR2 SVGAGI (reference sequence). CDR3 loop: CASRGGTDGNQPQHF. CDR3 sequence (DNA): TGTGCCAGCAGGGGGGGAACTGATGGCAATCAGCCCCAGCATTTT.

The chain has TRBV12-3 or TRBV12-4 and TRBJ2-5; D not certain. V gave up 10 bases and J gave up 4 bases, with 16 bases separating them. The CDR3 length is 13 residues. The CDR3 nucleotides are TGTGCCAACAGAAATGCCCTACGAGAGACCCAGTACTTC. It yields the protein CANRNALRETQYF.

The chain is built from TRBV12-3 or TRBV12-4 and TRBJ1-5; no reliable D call. This CDR3 spans 14 amino acids. Between the trimmed V and J ends, which lost 5 bases and 0 bases, there was a span of 8 bases. As DNA, the CDR3 is TGTGCCAGCAGTGAAGACGTTAGCAATCAGCCCCAGCATTTT. This encodes CASSEDVSNQPQHF.

This clonotype was seen a handful of times. The genes are TRBV7-9 and TRBJ2-1; 12 bases line up with TRBD2. The CDR3 extends over 17 amino acids. J gave up 7 bases and V 5 bases, and 12 bases lay outside the gene matches. The germline V gene encodes CDR1 SEHNR and CDR2 FQNEAQ (reference sequence). The CDR3 DNA reads TGTGCCAGCAGCCCCCGGACTAGCGGGGCGTATACGAATGAGCAGTTCTTC. Its protein is CASSPRTSGAYTNEQFF.

The V and J genes are TRBV11-2 and TRBJ1-2; D is possibly TRBD1 (5 bases). The CDR3 has 12 amino acids. CDR1 is SGHAT and CDR2 is FQNNGV in the germline V gene. Trimming removed 6 bases at V and 8 bases at J, with 13 bases between. CDR3 residues: CASRRRGDGYTF. The CDR3 DNA is TGTGCCAGCAGAAGAAGAGGGGACGGCTACACCTTC. Together with reference TRBV11-2 and TRBJ1-2, the CDR3 gives the full variable domain: EAGVAQSPRYKIIEKRQSVAFWCNPISGHATLYWYQQILGQGPKLLIQFQNNGVVDDSQLPKDRFSAERLKGVDSTLKIQPAKLEDSAVYLCASRRRGDGYTFGSGTRLTVV.

The CDR3: CASSSGQGWNYEQYV. The CDR3, as DNA: TGTGCCAGCAGCTCCGGACAGGGATGGAATTACGAGCAGTACGTC. V gene TRBV11-2 combines with J gene TRBJ2-7; 8 bases are a match to TRBD1. Germline values: CDR1 SGHAT, CDR2 FQNNGV. J lost 4 bases, V lost 4 bases, and 9 bases had no gene match. The CDR3 contains 15 residues.

This clonotype was observed many times. This chain uses TRBV4-1 with TRBJ2-7; 9 nucleotides align to TRBD1. The junction had 13 bases not matched to a gene; V was cut back by 3 bases and J by 7 bases. The CDR3 is 16 amino acids. CDR1 is MGHRA, CDR2 YSYEKL, per germline. The CDR3 DNA reads as TGCGCCAGCAGCCAGGTACTGGGACAGGGTCTGGAGGAGCAGTACTTC. Protein sequence: CASSQVLGQGLEEQYF.